Only a few counts were recorded for the clone carrying this T cell receptor (beta chain). What it binds is unknown. Since all of the isolated RNA was reverse transcribed, expressed TCRB transcripts were what got sequenced. Assay used: immunoSEQ multiplex PCR; TCRdb lists only in-frame clones, some missing. The table records some 400,000 clones, about 15% of them present only once. The data originate from a study of beta chain features in type 1 diabetes. Study findings and constraints: Shortening that was moderate but significant affected the TCRB CDR3s of Type 1 diabetes patients in all four CD4+ subsets.

This receptor was identified in a woman between 18 and 29 years old in good health. The sample comprised naive CD4+ T cells from blood.

CDR3 residues: CSVVSGVGNTIYF. Here the CDR3 DNA reads TGCAGCGTTGTATCGGGGGTCGGAAACACCATATATTTT. The chain recombines TRBV29-1 with TRBJ1-3; tentatively, D is TRBD1 (5 bases). The CDR3 extends over 13 amino acids. Trimming pared 4 bases from V and 4 bases from J, leaving 11 bases between. Germline CDR1 reads SQVTM; CDR2 reads ANQGSEA. Based on the CDR3 plus reference TRBV29-1 and TRBJ1-3, the full variable domain is SAVISQKPSRDICQRGTSLTIQCQVDSQVTMMFWYRQQPGQSLTLIATANQGSEATYESGFVIDKFPISRPNLTFSTLTVSNMSPEDSSIYLCSVVSGVGNTIYFGEGSWLTVV.